Listed here are 23 T cell receptor beta chains from one sample, sequenced in a study of CD8 T cells in ankylosing spondylitis. One entry per CDR3 protein results from TCRdb running MiXCR on the 5' RACE reads. The sample has fewer than 200,000 distinct CDR3 sequences, roughly 18% seen once. The specimen was blood, either unsorted or a sorted T cell fraction (not recorded which). The source is a male donor aged 5-30 years with ankylosing spondylitis or in good health (not recorded which).

This clonotype was recorded many times. The chain has TRBV9 and TRBJ2-2; 9 bases align to TRBD2. CDR3 length equals 17 residues. Germline-derived CDR1 and CDR2 are SGDLS and YYNGEE. With 6 bases clipped from V and 8 bases from J, the junction kept 17 bases outside the gene matches. Here the CDR3 DNA reads TGTGCCAGCAAGCCACCCCCCTGGCGGGAGGGCCGAGGGGAGCTGTTTTTT. Translated, it gives CASKPPPWREGRGELFF.

This clonotype was seen at least ten times. The chain employs TRBV12-3 or TRBV12-4 and TRBJ2-3, with D perhaps TRBD2 (6 bases). The CDR3 totals 15 residues. V was clipped by 4 bases and J by 4 bases, with 15 bases between them. The CDR3 DNA reads as TGTGCCAGCAGTTATTGGAGGGAGCGATCAGATACGCAGTATTTT. Its translation is CASSYWRERSDTQYF.

This chain connects TRBV29-1 to TRBJ2-7; no clear D gene. Germline loops: CDR1 SQVTM, CDR2 ANQGSEA. Trimming stripped 4 bases from V and 3 bases from J, with 13 bases between. CDR3 length: 13 amino acids. Written as DNA, the CDR3 is TGCAGCGTTGTATTGCGGCAGCACTACGAGCAGTACTTC. Its translation is CSVVLRQHYEQYF.

This clonotype was seen a single time. The chain recombines TRBV10-3 with TRBJ2-6; the D is unclear. The V gene lost 4 bases and the J gene lost 1 base, with 8 bases spanning the gap. From germline, CDR1 is ENHRY and CDR2 SYGVKD. The CDR3 has 15 residues. CDR3: CAISAWGSGANVLTF. The CDR3 coding sequence is TGTGCCATCAGTGCGTGGGGATCTGGGGCCAACGTCCTGACTTTC.

The chain couples TRBV18 to TRBJ1-1; D ambiguous. Germline-derived CDR1 and CDR2 are KGHSH and LQKENI. The CDR3 is made up of 14 amino acids. The germline V and J ends were trimmed by 2 bases and 1 base, with 8 bases remaining between them. In DNA form, the CDR3 reads TGTGCCAGCTCACCATGGAGTGAGAACACTGAAGCTTTCTTT. Its protein product is CASSPWSENTEAFF.

This clonotype was seen at least ten times. V and J are TRBV18 and TRBJ2-3; no definite D call. From germline, CDR1 is KGHSH and CDR2 LQKENI. The CDR3 is 13 residues long. Trimming removed 0 bases from V and 4 bases from J, with 5 bases in between. CDR3 loop: CASSPPFPDTQYF. The DNA of the CDR3 is TGTGCCAGCTCACCACCGTTCCCAGATACGCAGTATTTT.

This clonotype appeared many times. The CDR3, as DNA: TGCAGCGCCGACAGGGGCCTGAACACTGAAGCTTTCTTT. It specifies CSADRGLNTEAFF. The chain couples TRBV29-1 to TRBJ1-1; the match to TRBD1 covers 8 bases. The length of the CDR3 is 13 residues. The germline CDR1 and CDR2 sequences are SQVTM and ANQGSEA. V trimming: 7 bases; J trimming: 0 bases; junction bases outside the gene matches: 4.

This clonotype was picked up many times. The rearrangement links TRBV6-4 to TRBJ2-3; 9 nucleotides agree with TRBD2. CDR1 MRHNA and CDR2 SNTAGT come from the germline V gene. V shed 0 bases, J shed 1 base, and the junction held 2 bases outside the gene matches. The CDR3 contains 16 residues. The CDR3 region has the DNA TGTGCCAGCAGTGACTCGGGCGGGAGGGGCACAGATACGCAGTATTTT. It codes for CASSDSGGRGTDTQYF.

This clonotype has at least ten counts. This chain joins TRBV28 and TRBJ2-7, with D unresolved. The V gene's germline CDR1 is MDHEN and CDR2 SYDVKM. CDR3 length: 14 amino acids. Deletions cut 7 bases from V and 3 bases from J, with 16 bases between. The CDR3 sequence is CASTPARDNYEQYF. In DNA, the CDR3 is TGTGCCAGCACGCCCGCGAGAGATAACTACGAGCAGTACTTC.

This clonotype has a count of ten or more. This chain links TRBV12-3 or TRBV12-4 with TRBJ2-1; possibly TRBD2 for D (6 bases). The CDR3 runs 15 residues. V was cut by 6 bases and J by 5 bases, with 17 bases left in between. CDR3 loop: CASRARLGSNNEQFF. The CDR3 bases are TGTGCCAGCAGGGCAAGACTAGGTTCCAACAATGAGCAGTTCTTC.

This clonotype was seen repeatedly, ten times or more. The V call is TRBV5-1, the J call TRBJ1-4; D is possibly TRBD1 (5 bases). Germline CDR1 and CDR2: SGHRS and YFSETQ. The CDR3 loop spans 14 amino acids. V was shortened by 5 bases and J by 6 bases, with 14 bases between the two germline ends. CDR3 in amino acids: CASRLAGPDEKLFF. CDR3 DNA: TGCGCCAGCAGACTGGCGGGGCCTGATGAAAAACTGTTTTTT.

The chain links TRBV7-6 to TRBJ1-6; TRBD1 aligns across 7 bases. V lost 5 bases to trimming and J lost 7 bases; unmatched junction nucleotides: 5. CDR1 and CDR2 (germline): SGHVS, FNYEAQ. The CDR3 extends over 14 amino acids. The CDR3 is CASSLGQINSPLHF. The CDR3 DNA reads TGTGCCAGCAGCCTGGGACAGATAAATTCACCCCTCCACTTT. The full variable domain, completed using reference TRBV7-6 and TRBJ1-6, is GAGVSQSPRYKVTKRGQDVALRCDPISGHVSLYWYRQALGQGPEFLTYFNYEAQQDKSGLPNDRFSAERPEGSISTLTIQRTEQRDSAMYRCASSLGQINSPLHFGNGTRLTVT.

This clonotype has at least ten counts. The chain carries TRBV12-3 or TRBV12-4 and TRBJ1-4; 11 bases agree with TRBD1. V gave up 6 bases and J gave up 4 bases; unmatched junction bases: 7. This CDR3 contains 16 residues. The CDR3 sequence: CASSLDRGRLNEKLFF. CDR3 coding DNA: TGTGCCAGCAGCTTGGACAGGGGGCGACTTAATGAAAAACTGTTTTTT.

This clonotype was detected ten times or more. Mismatch with germline at one junction end may stem from a read error. The chain links TRBV7-9 to TRBJ2-1; 7 bases are shared with TRBD1. Looked up from germline, CDR1 is SEHNR and CDR2 is FQNEAQ (reference sequence). The CDR3 spans 13 residues. This CDR3 is CASSLVSQGDTFF. The CDR3 nucleotides are TGTGCCAGCAGCTTAGTGTCGCAGGGGGATACCTTTTTC.

This clonotype was detected ten times or more. The chain is built from TRBV12-3 or TRBV12-4 and TRBJ2-2, with D unclear. The CDR3 loop spans 16 amino acids. V was shortened by 6 bases and J by 0 bases, with 14 bases between the two germline ends. CDR3 loop: CASRVVGHTNTGELFF. The CDR3 coding sequence is TGTGCCAGCAGGGTTGTCGGGCATACGAACACCGGGGAGCTGTTTTTT.

The V call is TRBV12-3 or TRBV12-4, the J call TRBJ2-7, with 8 bases lining up with TRBD1. The CDR3 totals 16 residues. V trimming: 6 bases; J trimming: 0 bases; junction bases outside the gene matches: 10. The CDR3 loop is CASRKAGTGFSYEQYF. CDR3 coding DNA: TGTGCCAGCAGAAAAGCCGGGACAGGATTCTCCTACGAGCAGTACTTC.

The CDR3 sequence is CASSYRGPSGRSGEQFF. The CDR3 bases are TGTGCCAGCAGTTACAGGGGGCCTAGCGGGAGATCTGGGGAGCAGTTCTTC. The V call is TRBV6-5, the J call TRBJ2-1; 10 positions match TRBD2. V gave up 2 bases and J gave up 10 bases; unmatched junction bases: 14. Germline V gives CDR1 MNHEY, CDR2 SVGAGI. The CDR3 runs 17 residues.

The chain carries TRBV12-3 or TRBV12-4 and TRBJ2-5, with 8 bases fitting TRBD1. The ends lost 7 bases at V and 1 base at J; junction bases unmatched: 8. This CDR3 spans 15 amino acids. The CDR3 DNA reads TGTGCCAGCATCCATGGGACAGGTCTCCAAGAGACCCAGTACTTC. Translated, it gives CASIHGTGLQETQYF.

The chain has TRBV7-9 and TRBJ2-1, with D tentatively TRBD1 (6 bases). The CDR3 is made up of 14 amino acids. Germline CDR1 is SEHNR and CDR2 is FQNEAQ (reference sequence). The V gene lost 1 base and the J gene lost 8 bases, with 12 bases spanning the gap. The CDR3 region has the DNA TGTGCCAGCAGCTTAGGCCGAGGGGGTCATGAGCAGTTCTTC. Its translation is CASSLGRGGHEQFF.

The rearrangement uses TRBV12-3 or TRBV12-4 and TRBJ2-1, with D possibly TRBD2 on 5 matching bases. The CDR3 is 15 residues long. The V and J ends lost 5 bases and 7 bases respectively, with 18 bases between them. This CDR3 reads CASSPGYQRENEQFF. DNA for the CDR3: TGTGCCAGCAGTCCGGGCTACCAGAGGGAGAATGAGCAGTTCTTC.

There are many counts of this clonotype. The J gene is TRBJ2-5, the V gene TRBV4-2; no firm D call. Trimming shortened V by 0 bases and J by 1 base, and 9 bases separated the two germline ends. The CDR3 runs 15 residues. The germline CDR1 and CDR2 sequences are LGHNA and YNFKEQ. The CDR3 DNA follows: TGTGCCAGCAGCCAAGATCCGACTCCCCAAGAGACCCAGTACTTC. As protein: CASSQDPTPQETQYF.

This clonotype occurred many times. J is TRBJ2-7 and V is TRBV27; D unresolved. The V gene lost 5 bases and the J gene lost 0 bases, with 17 bases spanning the gap. This CDR3 is 16 amino acids long. Germline values: CDR1 MNHEY, CDR2 SMNVEV (reference sequence). The CDR3 spells CASSTSGFSDSYEQYV. The CDR3 region has the DNA TGTGCCAGCAGTACCTCAGGCTTCTCCGACTCCTACGAGCAGTACGTC.

The CDR3 coding sequence is TGTGCCAGCAGTGCGACTAGCGGGAGGGCCGGCGCGCAGTATTTT. Protein product: CASSATSGRAGAQYF. The chain employs TRBV25-1 and TRBJ2-3; 14 bases are a match to TRBD2. This CDR3 has 15 amino acids. V trimming: 4 bases; J trimming: 10 bases; junction bases outside the gene matches: 7. Germline V gives CDR1 MGHDK, CDR2 SYGVNS.